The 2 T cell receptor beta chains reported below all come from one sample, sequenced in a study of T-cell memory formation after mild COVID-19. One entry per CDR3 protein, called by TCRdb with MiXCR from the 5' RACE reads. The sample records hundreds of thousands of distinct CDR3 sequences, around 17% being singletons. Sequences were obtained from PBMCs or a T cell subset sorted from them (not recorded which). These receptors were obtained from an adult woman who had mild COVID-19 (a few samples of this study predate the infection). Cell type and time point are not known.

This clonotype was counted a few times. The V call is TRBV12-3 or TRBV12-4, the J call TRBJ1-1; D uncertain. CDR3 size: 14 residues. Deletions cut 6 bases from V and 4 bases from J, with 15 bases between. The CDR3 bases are TGTGCCAGCAGCCCTACCGGGGATAGCACTGAAGCTTTCTTT. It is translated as CASSPTGDSTEAFF.

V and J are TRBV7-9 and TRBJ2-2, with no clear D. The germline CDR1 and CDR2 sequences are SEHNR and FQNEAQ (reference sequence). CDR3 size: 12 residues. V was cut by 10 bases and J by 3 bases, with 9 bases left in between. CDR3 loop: CATPADTGELFF. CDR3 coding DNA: TGTGCCACCCCGGCAGACACCGGGGAGCTGTTTTTT.